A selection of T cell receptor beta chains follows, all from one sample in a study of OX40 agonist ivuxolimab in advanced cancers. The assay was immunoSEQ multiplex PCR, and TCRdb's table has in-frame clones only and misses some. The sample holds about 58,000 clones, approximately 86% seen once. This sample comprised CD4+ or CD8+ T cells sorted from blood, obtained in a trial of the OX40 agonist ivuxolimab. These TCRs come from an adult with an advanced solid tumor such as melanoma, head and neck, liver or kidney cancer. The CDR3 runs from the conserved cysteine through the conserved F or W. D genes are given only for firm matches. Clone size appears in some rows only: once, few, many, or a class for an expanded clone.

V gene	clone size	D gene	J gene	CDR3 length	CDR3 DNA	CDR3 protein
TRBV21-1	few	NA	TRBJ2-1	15	TGTGCCAGCAGCGCCGGGACTAGCAAATACCATGAGCAGTTCTTC	CASSAGTSKYHEQFF
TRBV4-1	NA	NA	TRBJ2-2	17	TGCGCCAGCAGCCAAAACTCTGGGGGAGCGAACACCGGGGAGCTGTTTTTT	CASSQNSGGANTGELFF
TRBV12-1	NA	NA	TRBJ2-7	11	TGTGCCAGCAGCTTTGTAACTGAGCAGTACTTC	CASSFVTEQYF
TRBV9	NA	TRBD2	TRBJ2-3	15	TGTGCCAGCAGCGAGAGGGAGGGCCGGGCAGATACGCAGTATTTT	CASSEREGRADTQYF
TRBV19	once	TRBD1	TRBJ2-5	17	TGTGCCAGTTCCCGACAGGGGGGAACGGTACACCAAGAGACCCAGTACTTC	CASSRQGGTVHQETQYF
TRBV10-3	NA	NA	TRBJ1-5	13	TGTGCCATCAGTGACCCGGGTGGTCAGCCCCAGCATTTT	CAISDPGGQPQHF
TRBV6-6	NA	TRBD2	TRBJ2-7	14	TGTGCCAGCAAATCTAGCGGGAGTGGCTACGAGCAGTACTTC	CASKSSGSGYEQYF
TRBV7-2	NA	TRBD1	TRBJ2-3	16	TGTGCCAGCAGCTTAATGGTGGGACAGGTGGGCGATACGCAGTATTTT	CASSLMVGQVGDTQYF
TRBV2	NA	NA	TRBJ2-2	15	TGTGCCAGCACCCGGGACTCCGCGAACACCGGGGAGCTGTTTTTT	CASTRDSANTGELFF
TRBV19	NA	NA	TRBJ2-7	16	TGTGCCAGTAGTAGCCAGGCGCGGCAACGCTCCTACGAGCAGTACTTC	CASSSQARQRSYEQYF
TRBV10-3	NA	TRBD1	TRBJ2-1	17	TGTGCCATCAGTGACGGGGTTGGGACAGGGGTACCGAATGAGCAGTTCTTC	CAISDGVGTGVPNEQFF
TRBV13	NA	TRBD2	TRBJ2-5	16	TGTGCCAGCAGCCTAGGGACTAGCGGGTACCAAGAGACCCAGTACTTC	CASSLGTSGYQETQYF
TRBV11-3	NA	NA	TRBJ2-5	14	TGTGCCAGCAGCGATCAGGGAAGGGGTGAGACCCAGTACTTC	CASSDQGRGETQYF
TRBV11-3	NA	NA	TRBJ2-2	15	TGTGCCAGCAGCTTTGGGTACGCGAACACCGGGGAGCTGTTTTTT	CASSFGYANTGELFF
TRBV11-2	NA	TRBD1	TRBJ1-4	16	TGTGCCAGCAGCAGCGGGACAGGGGATCCTAATGAAAAACTGTTTTTT	CASSSGTGDPNEKLFF
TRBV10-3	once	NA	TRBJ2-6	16	TGTGCCATCAGCGATGGGGGCAGGTCTGGGGCCAACGTCCTGACTTTC	CAISDGGRSGANVLTF
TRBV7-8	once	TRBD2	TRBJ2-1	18	TGTGCCAGCAGTTTAGGGGGGATTGGGACTAGCGGGAGGGTTGGTCTGTTCTTC	CASSLGGIGTSGRVGLFF
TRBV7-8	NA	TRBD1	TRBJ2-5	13	TGTGCCAGCAGCACGACAGGGCTTGGGACCCAGTACTTC	CASSTTGLGTQYF
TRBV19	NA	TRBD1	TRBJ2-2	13	TGTGCCAGTCGGGACAGGGGGCACGGGGAGCTGTTTTTT	CASRDRGHGELFF
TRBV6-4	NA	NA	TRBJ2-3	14	TGTGCCAGCAGTGACAAGGGTGACACAGATACGCAGTATTTT	CASSDKGDTDTQYF
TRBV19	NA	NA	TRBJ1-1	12	TGTGCCAGCAGGGTCCGGGGAACTGAAGCTTTCTTT	CASRVRGTEAFF
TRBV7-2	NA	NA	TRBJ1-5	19	TGTGCCAGCAGCTCTACGCCGGGGCCACAAGGGATAAGCAATCAGCCCCAGCATTTT	CASSSTPGPQGISNQPQHF
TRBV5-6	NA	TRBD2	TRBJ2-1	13	TGTGCCAGCAGCTTCGCGGGAGAGGGTGAGCAGTTCTTC	CASSFAGEGEQFF
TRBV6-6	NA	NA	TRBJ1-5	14	TGTGCCAGCAAGTTGGAGGGCTCCAGGACGCCCCAGCATTTT	CASKLEGSRTPQHF
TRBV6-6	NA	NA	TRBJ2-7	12	TGTGCCAGCAGTTACTCCATGAAAGAGCAGTACTTC	CASSYSMKEQYF
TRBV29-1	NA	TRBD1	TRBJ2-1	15	TGCAGCGTTGAAGGGGGGGACAGGGGATACAATGAGCAGTTCTTC	CSVEGGDRGYNEQFF
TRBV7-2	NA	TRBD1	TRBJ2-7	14	TGTGCCAGCAGACTGGGACAGGGGGTGTACGAGCAGTACTTC	CASRLGQGVYEQYF
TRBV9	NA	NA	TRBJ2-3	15	TGTGCCAGCAGCGTTAGCGGAGACACCACAGATACGCAGTATTTT	CASSVSGDTTDTQYF
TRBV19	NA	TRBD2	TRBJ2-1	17	TGTGCCAGTAGTATAGGTCCTTCAATGGGAGGGTACAATGAGCAGTTCTTC	CASSIGPSMGGYNEQFF
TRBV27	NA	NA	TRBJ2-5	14	TGTGCCAGCAGGATCGTCGGAGAGAAGAAGACCCAGTACTTC	CASRIVGEKKTQYF
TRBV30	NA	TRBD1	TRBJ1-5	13	TGTGCCTGGTCAACAGGGGAGAGTCAGCCCCAGCATTTT	CAWSTGESQPQHF
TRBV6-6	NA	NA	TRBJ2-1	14	TGTGCCAGCAACTTACTCGAAGGCCACGGTGAGCAGTTCTTC	CASNLLEGHGEQFF
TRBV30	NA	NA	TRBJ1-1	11	TGTGCCTGGAGTGTAAGGGCAGAAGCTTTCTTT	CAWSVRAEAFF
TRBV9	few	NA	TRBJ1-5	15	TGTGCCAGCAGCGGGGACCCTTCCCCCCGTCAGCCCCAGCATTTT	CASSGDPSPRQPQHF
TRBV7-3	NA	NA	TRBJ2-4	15	TGTGCCAGCAGCGCAACCTCTAGGGGAGACAACATTCAGTACTTC	CASSATSRGDNIQYF
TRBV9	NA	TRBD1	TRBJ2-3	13	TGTGCCAGCAGCGTAACAGGGGCGGATACGCAGTATTTT	CASSVTGADTQYF
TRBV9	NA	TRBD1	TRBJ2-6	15	TGTGCCAGCAGCGCGACAGGGTCTGGGGCCAACGTCCTGACTTTC	CASSATGSGANVLTF
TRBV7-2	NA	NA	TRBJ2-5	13	TGTGCCAGCAGCTTAGGGGCTGGGGAGACCCAGTACTTC	CASSLGAGETQYF
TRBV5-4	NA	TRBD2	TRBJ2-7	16	TGTGCCAGCAGCCCGGGGGGGGTAGCGGGAGTCTACGAGCAGTACTTC	CASSPGGVAGVYEQYF
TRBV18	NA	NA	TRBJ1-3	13	TGTGCCAGCCTCGACAGCTCTGGAAACACCATATATTTT	CASLDSSGNTIYF
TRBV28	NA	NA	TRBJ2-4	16	TGTGCCAGCAGTTTATACGGGACCCTCGTCAAAAACATTCAGTACTTC	CASSLYGTLVKNIQYF
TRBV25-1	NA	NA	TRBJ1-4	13	TGTGCCAGCAGCCGATCAACTAATGAAAAACTGTTTTTT	CASSRSTNEKLFF
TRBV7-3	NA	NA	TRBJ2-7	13	TGTGCCAGCAGCGGGGCCGGATCCTACGAGCAGTACTTC	CASSGAGSYEQYF
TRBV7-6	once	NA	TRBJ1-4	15	TGTGCCAGCAGCTTAGGAGGCCATATCGATGAAAAACTGTTTTTT	CASSLGGHIDEKLFF
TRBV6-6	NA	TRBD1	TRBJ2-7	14	TGTGCCAGCAGTTACTGGGGACAGGGGAGCGAGCAGTACTTC	CASSYWGQGSEQYF
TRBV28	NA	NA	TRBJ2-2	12	TGTGCCAGCAGTGGGTGGGGCGGGGAGCTGTTTTTT	CASSGWGGELFF
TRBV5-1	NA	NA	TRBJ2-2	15	TGCGCCAGCAGCTTTGGCACGCCGAACACCGGGGAGCTGTTTTTT	CASSFGTPNTGELFF
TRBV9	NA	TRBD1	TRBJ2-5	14	TGTGCCAGCAGCGCGGGGACAGGGTTAGAGACCCAGTACTTC	CASSAGTGLETQYF
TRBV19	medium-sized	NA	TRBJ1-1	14	TGTGCCAGTGTAAATCAGGGAGTACGGGCTGAAGCTTTCTTT	CASVNQGVRAEAFF
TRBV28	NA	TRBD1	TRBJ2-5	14	TGTGCCAGCAGATGGGACAGGGGGCGAGAGACCCAGTACTTC	CASRWDRGRETQYF
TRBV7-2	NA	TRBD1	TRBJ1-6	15	TGTGCCAGCAGAGAACAGGGGGCAAAAGGATCACCCCTCCACTTT	CASREQGAKGSPLHF
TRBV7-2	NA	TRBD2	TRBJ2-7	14	TGTGCCAGCAGCCTACAGCGGGGAGGCTACGAGCAGTACTTC	CASSLQRGGYEQYF